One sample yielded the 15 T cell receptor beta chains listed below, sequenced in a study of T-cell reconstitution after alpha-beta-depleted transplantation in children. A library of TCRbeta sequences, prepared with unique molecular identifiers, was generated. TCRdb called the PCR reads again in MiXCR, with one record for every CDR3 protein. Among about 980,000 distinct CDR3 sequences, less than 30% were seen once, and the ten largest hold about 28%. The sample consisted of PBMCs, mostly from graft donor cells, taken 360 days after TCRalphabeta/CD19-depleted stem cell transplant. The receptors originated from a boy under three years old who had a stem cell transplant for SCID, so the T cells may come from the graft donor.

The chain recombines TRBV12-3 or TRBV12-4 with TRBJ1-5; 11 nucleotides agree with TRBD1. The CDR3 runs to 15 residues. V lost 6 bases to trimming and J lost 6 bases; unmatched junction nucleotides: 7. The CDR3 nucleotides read TGTGCCAGCAGCCACGGGACAGGGGGAGGTCAGCCCCAGCATTTT. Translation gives CASSHGTGGGQPQHF.

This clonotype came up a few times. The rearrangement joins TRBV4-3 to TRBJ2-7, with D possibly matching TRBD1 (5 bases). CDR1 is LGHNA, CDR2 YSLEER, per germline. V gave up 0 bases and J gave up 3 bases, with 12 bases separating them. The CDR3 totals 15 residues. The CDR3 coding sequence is TGCGCCAGCAGCCAAGACGCCAGGGTGGACTACGAGCAGTACTTC. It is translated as CASSQDARVDYEQYF.

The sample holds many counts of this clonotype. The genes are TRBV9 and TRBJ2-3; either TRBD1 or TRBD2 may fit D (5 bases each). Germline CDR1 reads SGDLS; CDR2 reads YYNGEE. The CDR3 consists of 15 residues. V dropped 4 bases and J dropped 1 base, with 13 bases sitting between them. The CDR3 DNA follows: TGTGCCAGCAGCACCCGGGACCGACGCACAGATACGCAGTATTTT. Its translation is CASSTRDRRTDTQYF.

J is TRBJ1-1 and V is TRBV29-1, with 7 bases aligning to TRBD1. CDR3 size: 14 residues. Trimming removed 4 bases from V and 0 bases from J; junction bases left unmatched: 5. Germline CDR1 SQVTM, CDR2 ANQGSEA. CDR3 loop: CSVAMTGMNTEAFF. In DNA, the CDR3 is TGCAGCGTTGCCATGACAGGGATGAACACTGAAGCTTTCTTT.

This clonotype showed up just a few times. The CDR3 spells CATSDPRTGLGDTQYF. As DNA, the CDR3 is TGTGCCACCAGTGATCCTCGGACAGGCCTAGGAGATACGCAGTATTTT. The rearrangement uses TRBV24-1 and TRBJ2-3; 7 nucleotides align to TRBD1. CDR3 length equals 16 residues. Germline assignment: CDR1 KGHDR and CDR2 SFDVKD. The ends lost 3 bases at V and 5 bases at J; junction bases unmatched: 10.

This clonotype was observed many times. This CDR3 is CSVSVGGTEAFF. In DNA form, the CDR3 reads TGCAGCGTTTCGGTAGGGGGCACTGAAGCTTTCTTT. This chain joins TRBV29-1 and TRBJ1-1; D is possibly TRBD1 (6 bases). The CDR3 totals 12 residues. Deletions cut 5 bases from V and 4 bases from J, with 11 bases between. The germline V gene encodes CDR1 SQVTM and CDR2 ANQGSEA.

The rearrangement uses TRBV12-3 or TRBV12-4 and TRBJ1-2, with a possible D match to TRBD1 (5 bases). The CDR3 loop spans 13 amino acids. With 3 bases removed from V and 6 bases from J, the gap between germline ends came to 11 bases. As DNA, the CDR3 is TGTGCCAGCAGTTTCCTGGCAGGGAATGGCTACACCTTC. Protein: CASSFLAGNGYTF.

CDR3 sequence: CASSQGPGADTQYF. CDR3 nucleotides: TGCGCCAGCAGCCAAGGTCCAGGGGCTGATACGCAGTATTTT. This chain joins TRBV4-1 and TRBJ2-3, with D tentatively TRBD1 (6 bases). CDR1 is MGHRA and CDR2 is YSYEKL in the germline V gene. V lost 1 base and J 6 bases, leaving 11 bases between the germline ends. This CDR3 is 14 amino acids long.

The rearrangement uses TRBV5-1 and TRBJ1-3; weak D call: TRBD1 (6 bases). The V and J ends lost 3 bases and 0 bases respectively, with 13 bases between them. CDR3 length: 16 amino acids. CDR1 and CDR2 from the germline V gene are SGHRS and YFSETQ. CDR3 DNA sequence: TGCGCCAGCAGCTCCGAGGGGGGCCGCTCTGGAAACACCATATATTTT. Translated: CASSSEGGRSGNTIYF.

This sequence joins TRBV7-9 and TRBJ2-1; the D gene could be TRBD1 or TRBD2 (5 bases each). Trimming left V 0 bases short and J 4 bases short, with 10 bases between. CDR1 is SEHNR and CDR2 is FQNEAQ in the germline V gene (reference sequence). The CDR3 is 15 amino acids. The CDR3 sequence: CASSLAGERYNEQFF. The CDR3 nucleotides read TGTGCCAGCAGCTTAGCGGGGGAGCGATACAATGAGCAGTTCTTC. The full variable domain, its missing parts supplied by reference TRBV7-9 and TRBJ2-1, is DTGVSQNPRHKITKRGQNVTFRCDPISEHNRLYWYRQTLGQGPEFLTYFQNEAQLEKSRLLSDRFSAERPKGSFSTLEIQRTEQGDSAMYLCASSLAGERYNEQFFGPGTRLTVL.

The CDR3 DNA follows: TGTGCCAGCAGCCCGGGACCCCGGGGCACCCAGTACTTC. Amino acids: CASSPGPRGTQYF. The gene calls are TRBV7-9 and TRBJ2-5; possibly TRBD1 or TRBD2 for D (5 bases each). The V end lost 5 bases, the J end lost 8 bases, and 15 bases lay between the germline ends. The germline CDR1 and CDR2 sequences are SEHNR and FQNEAQ (reference sequence). The CDR3 length is 13 residues.

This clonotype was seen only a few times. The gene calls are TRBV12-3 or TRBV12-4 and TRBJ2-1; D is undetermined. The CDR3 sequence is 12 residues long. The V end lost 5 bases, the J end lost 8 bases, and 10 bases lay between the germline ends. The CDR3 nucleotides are TGTGCCAGCAGTATCCCGGGTTATGAGCAGTTCTTC. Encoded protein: CASSIPGYEQFF.

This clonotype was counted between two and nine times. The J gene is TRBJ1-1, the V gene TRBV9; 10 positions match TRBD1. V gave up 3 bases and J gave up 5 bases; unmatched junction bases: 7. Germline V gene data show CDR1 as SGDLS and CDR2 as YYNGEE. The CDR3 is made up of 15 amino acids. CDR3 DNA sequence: TGTGCCAGCAGCGACTTGGGACAGGGGAAGACTGAAGCTTTCTTT. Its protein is CASSDLGQGKTEAFF.

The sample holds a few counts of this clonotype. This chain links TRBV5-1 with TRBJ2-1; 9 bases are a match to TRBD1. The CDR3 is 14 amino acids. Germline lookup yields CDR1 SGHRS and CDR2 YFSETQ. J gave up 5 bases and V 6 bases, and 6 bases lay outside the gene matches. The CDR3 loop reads CASTTGQGHNEQFF. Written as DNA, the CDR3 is TGCGCCAGCACCACGGGACAGGGTCACAATGAGCAGTTCTTC.

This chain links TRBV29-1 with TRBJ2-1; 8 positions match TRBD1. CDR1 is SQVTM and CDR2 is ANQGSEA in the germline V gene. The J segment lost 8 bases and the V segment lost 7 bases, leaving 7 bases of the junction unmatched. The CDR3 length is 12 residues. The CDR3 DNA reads TGCAGCGATCCGGACAGGGTCCATGAGCAGTTCTTC. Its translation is CSDPDRVHEQFF.